One sample yielded the 26 T cell receptor beta chains listed below, sequenced in a study of cytomegalovirus exposure and HLA in healthy donors. PCR amplification relied on 60 Vbeta primers (plus 13 Jbeta primers). Method: immunoSEQ multiplex PCR; TCRdb's copy keeps in-frame clones and lacks some. The sample lists about 96,000 clones, roughly 74% occurring once. Sequenced sample: PBMCs. These receptors came from an older woman in good health and CMV-seropositive.

The chain combines TRBV7-8 with TRBJ1-4; the match to TRBD1 covers 11 bases. The CDR3 has 18 amino acids. The trim removed 5 bases at V and 0 bases at J, leaving 8 bases unmatched. CDR1 and CDR2 from the germline V gene are SGHVS and FQNEAQ. This CDR3 reads CASSPDPGQGATNEKLFF. CDR3 bases: TGTGCCAGCAGCCCCGATCCGGGACAGGGGGCAACTAATGAAAAACTGTTTTTT.

This clone appeared a few times. This sequence joins TRBV28 and TRBJ1-5, with TRBD1 matching 7 bases. Germline trimming cut 8 bases from V and 5 bases from J; bases unmatched to any gene: 12. The CDR3 length is 15 residues. Per the germline V gene, CDR1 is MDHEN and CDR2 is SYDVKM. The CDR3 bases are TGTGCCAGCTCAACCCCGGGACAGAGCTATCAGCCCCAGCATTTT. It specifies CASSTPGQSYQPQHF.

The gene calls are TRBV5-6 and TRBJ2-1; 10 nucleotides match TRBD1. Trimming cost V 6 bases and J 8 bases; bases outside gene matches: 14. The germline V gene encodes CDR1 SGHDT and CDR2 YYEEEE. The CDR3 has 16 residues. The CDR3 sequence: CASTRLRQGARDEQFF. The DNA of the CDR3 is TGTGCCAGCACTCGCCTCCGACAGGGGGCGAGGGATGAGCAGTTCTTC.

The chain couples TRBV4-2 to TRBJ2-3; 10 bases line up with TRBD1. The CDR3 has 14 amino acids. Germline-derived CDR1 and CDR2 are LGHNA and YNFKEQ. Trimming removed 5 bases from V and 4 bases from J; junction bases left unmatched: 3. As DNA, the CDR3 is TGTGCCAGCAGCGGGGACAGGGGACCAGATACGCAGTATTTT. Translation gives CASSGDRGPDTQYF.

The chain links TRBV19 to TRBJ2-2; 9 bases agree with TRBD2. V trimming: 10 bases; J trimming: 4 bases; junction bases outside the gene matches: 13. Germline CDR1 is LNHDA and CDR2 is SQIVND (reference sequence). The length of the CDR3 is 16 residues. CDR3: CATGRAGGTGTGELFF. CDR3 in DNA: TGTGCCACCGGTCGGGCGGGAGGGACTGGCACCGGGGAGCTGTTTTTT.

The chain is built from TRBV5-6 and TRBJ2-7; 7 bases agree with TRBD1. Trimming removed 4 bases from V and 3 bases from J; junction bases left unmatched: 4. Germline CDR1 is SGHDT and CDR2 is YYEEEE. There are 13 residues in the CDR3. CDR3 in DNA: TGTGCCAGCAGCCCCGACAGGGACTACGAGCAGTACTTC. Its protein product is CASSPDRDYEQYF.

The chain links TRBV5-6 to TRBJ1-1; TRBD1 aligns across 7 bases. Germline lookup yields CDR1 SGHDT and CDR2 YYEEEE. With 4 bases clipped from V and 3 bases from J, the junction kept 3 bases outside the gene matches. CDR3 length equals 13 residues. The CDR3 bases are TGTGCCAGCAGCCCCGACAGGGACACTGAAGCTTTCTTT. It translates to CASSPDRDTEAFF.

The rearrangement joins TRBV5-1 to TRBJ2-4; 7 nucleotides agree with TRBD2. Trimming at V came to 4 bases and at J to 5 bases, leaving 12 bases not matched to a gene. The CDR3 has 16 amino acids. CDR1 is SGHRS, CDR2 YFSETQ, per germline. This CDR3 is CASSEWGRGRENIQYF. For the CDR3, the DNA is TGCGCCAGCAGCGAGTGGGGCCGGGGGAGGGAAAACATTCAGTACTTC.

This clone was observed a handful of times. The chain links TRBV6-1 to TRBJ1-2; 8 nucleotides match TRBD1. The CDR3 extends over 14 amino acids. The germline gives CDR1 MNHNS, CDR2 SASEGT. The V and J ends lost 8 bases and 2 bases, in that order; junction bases with no gene match: 7. This CDR3 reads CASGNRGMNYGYTF. DNA of the CDR3: TGTGCCAGCGGGAACAGGGGGATGAACTATGGCTACACCTTC.

The J gene is TRBJ2-3, the V gene TRBV21-1; TRBD2 is the table's D call and was not checked against the DNA. TRBV21-1 is marked as a pseudogene. This CDR3 region has 19 residues. As DNA, the CDR3 is TGTGCCAGCAGCAAAGGGACTAGCGGGAGTGTTTCTAGCACAGATACGCAGTATTTT. Translating it yields CASSKGTSGSVSSTDTQYF.

A remark on this clone: The same CDR3 also results from other DNA sequences found in this sample. This chain joins TRBV7-9 and TRBJ1-5; D gene uncertain. Looked up from germline, CDR1 is SEHNR and CDR2 is FQNEAQ (reference sequence). The germline V and J ends were trimmed by 4 bases and 4 bases, with 8 bases remaining between them. The CDR3 runs to 13 residues. CDR3 DNA: TGTGCCAGCAGCTCAGGAGGTAATCAGCCCCAGCATTTT. It is translated as CASSSGGNQPQHF. Full variable domain (remainder filled in from reference TRBV7-9 and TRBJ1-5): DTGVSQNPRHKITKRGQNVTFRCDPISEHNRLYWYRQTLGQGPEFLTYFQNEAQLEKSRLLSDRFSAERPKGSFSTLEIQRTEQGDSAMYLCASSSGGNQPQHFGDGTRLSIL.

For the CDR3, the DNA is TGTGCCATCAGTGCCGTTGGGACAGGTTCCTACGAGCAGTACTTC. Translation gives CAISAVGTGSYEQYF. The V gene is TRBV10-3, the J gene TRBJ2-7; 8 bases are shared with TRBD1. The CDR3 contains 15 residues. The V segment lost 4 bases and the J segment 1 base; nucleotides outside the gene matches: 6. The V gene's germline CDR1 is ENHRY and CDR2 SYGVKD.

In this sample, this clone turned up a few times. The rearrangement links TRBV15 to TRBJ1-3; D possibly corresponds to TRBD1 (6 bases). The CDR3 sequence is 14 residues long. Trimming cost V 2 bases and J 4 bases, with 9 bases left between them. In germline, CDR1 is LNHNV, CDR2 YYDKDF (reference sequence). Written as DNA, the CDR3 is TGTGCCACCAGCAGACCAGGGGCCGGAAACACCATATATTTT. Translating gives CATSRPGAGNTIYF.

The V call is TRBV19, the J call TRBJ1-1; 7 nucleotides agree with TRBD1. This CDR3 has 14 residues. Germline V gene sequence: CDR1 LNHDA, CDR2 SQIVND (reference sequence). V was clipped by 4 bases and J by 3 bases; unmatched bases: 5. The CDR3, as DNA: TGTGCCAGTAGTAGACAGGGAACCTACACTGAAGCTTTCTTT. Protein sequence: CASSRQGTYTEAFF.

The CDR3 spells CASSLGQAADTQYF. The CDR3, as DNA: TGCGCCAGCAGCTTGGGACAGGCGGCAGATACGCAGTATTTT. The chain links TRBV5-1 to TRBJ2-3, with D maybe TRBD1 (6 bases). CDR1 SGHRS and CDR2 YFSETQ come from the germline V gene. CDR3 length: 14 amino acids. V lost 0 bases and J lost 4, with 9 bases in between.

The chain combines TRBV30 with TRBJ2-7; tentatively, D is TRBD2 (6 bases). Germline CDR1 reads GTSNPN; CDR2 reads SVGIG (reference sequence). The CDR3 is made up of 15 amino acids. Deletions cut 2 bases from V and 0 bases from J, with 14 bases between. CDR3 sequence: CAWSPGLSSSYEQYF. CDR3 nucleotides: TGTGCCTGGAGTCCGGGACTCTCCAGCTCCTACGAGCAGTACTTC.

J is TRBJ2-3 and V is TRBV7-9; 11 bases fit TRBD1. The CDR3 has 13 residues. Looked up from germline, CDR1 is SEHNR and CDR2 is FQNEAQ (reference sequence). V shed 0 bases and J 14 bases; nucleotides not matched to a gene: 4. CDR3 protein: CASSLAGQGAMYF. CDR3 nucleotide sequence: TGTGCCAGCAGCTTAGCCGGACAGGGGGCTATGTATTTT. The whole variable domain, filled in from reference TRBV7-9 and TRBJ2-3, reads DTGVSQNPRHKITKRGQNVTFRCDPISEHNRLYWYRQTLGQGPEFLTYFQNEAQLEKSRLLSDRFSAERPKGSFSTLEIQRTEQGDSAMYLCASSLAGQGAMYFGPGTRLTVL.

The V call is TRBV27, the J call TRBJ1-5, with D possibly being TRBD1 (6 bases). The CDR3 is made up of 16 amino acids. Trimming left V 6 bases short and J 0 bases short, with 15 bases between. Germline V gene sequence: CDR1 MNHEY, CDR2 SMNVEV (reference sequence). The CDR3 region has the DNA TGTGCCAGCAGACGGCGGGCAGGGGATAGCAATCAGCCCCAGCATTTT. Protein product: CASRRRAGDSNQPQHF.

The rearrangement links TRBV10-2 to TRBJ2-3, with 8 bases lining up with TRBD2. This CDR3 comprises 14 residues. Germline loops: CDR1 WSHSY, CDR2 SAAADI. The V gene end was trimmed by 5 bases and the J gene end by 5 bases; junction bases not matched to a gene: 6. CDR3 protein: CASSQTSAGDTQYF. As DNA, the CDR3 is TGCGCCAGCAGTCAGACTAGCGCTGGAGATACGCAGTATTTT.

The chain joins TRBV7-9 to TRBJ2-6, with 7 bases identical to TRBD2. The CDR3 length is 17 residues. The V segment lost 10 bases and the J segment 0 bases; nucleotides outside the gene matches: 12. The germline V gene encodes CDR1 SEHNR and CDR2 FQNEAQ (reference sequence). The DNA of the CDR3 is TGTGCCATTGTGGGGGGAGGGATTGGCTCTGGGGCCAACGTCCTGACTTTC. It translates to CAIVGGGIGSGANVLTF.

V and J are TRBV10-2 and TRBJ2-6; TRBD2 might be the D (5 bases). The CDR3 loop spans 16 amino acids. V lost 6 bases, J lost 1 base, and 13 bases lay in between. The germline gives CDR1 WSHSY, CDR2 SAAADI. The CDR3 here is CASSRTSNSGANVLTF. In nucleotides, the CDR3 is TGCGCCAGCAGCCGGACTTCCAATTCTGGGGCCAACGTCCTGACTTTC.

This clone was recorded a few times. The V gene is TRBV5-1, the J gene TRBJ2-3; 8 nucleotides align to TRBD2. CDR1 and CDR2 (germline): SGHRS, YFSETQ. J lost 3 bases, V lost 5 bases, and 14 bases had no gene match. The CDR3 sequence is 17 residues long. CDR3 sequence (DNA): TGCGCCAGCAGGACCCAGCGGGGGCGAAGAGGGACAGATACGCAGTATTTT. This encodes CASRTQRGRRGTDTQYF. Supplemented by reference TRBV5-1 and TRBJ2-3, the full variable domain reads KAGVTQTPRYLIKTRGQQVTLSCSPISGHRSVSWYQQTPGQGLQFLFEYFSETQRNKGNFPGRFSGRQFSNSRSEMNVSTLELGDSALYLCASRTQRGRRGTDTQYFGPGTRLTVL.

This sequence joins TRBV9 and TRBJ2-1, with 11 bases that match TRBD2. Germline loops: CDR1 SGDLS, CDR2 YYNGEE. CDR3 size: 16 residues. V lost 0 bases and J lost 6; bases outside the gene matches: 5. The CDR3 DNA follows: TGTGCCAGCAGCGTAGAATCTAGCGGGAGGAGCAATGAGCAGTTCTTC. It codes for CASSVESSGRSNEQFF.

The rearrangement uses TRBV6-5 and TRBJ1-4, with D possibly TRBD1 on 6 matching bases. CDR1 is MNHEY and CDR2 is SVGAGI in the germline V gene. The V gene lost 2 bases and the J gene lost 5 bases, with 12 bases spanning the gap. This CDR3 spans 15 amino acids. CDR3 residues: CASSYGGGLNEKLFF. The DNA of the CDR3 is TGTGCCAGCAGTTACGGGGGCGGCTTAAATGAAAAACTGTTTTTT.

This clone is labeled as medium-sized (0.01 to 0.1%). Compared with germline, one end of the junction differs, possibly owing to a read error. CDR3 bases: TGTGCCATCAGTGATGAAGGGGGGGACACTGGGGAGCTGTTTTTT. Amino acids: CAISDEGGDTGELFF. The chain is built from TRBV10-3 and TRBJ2-2; a weak D match, TRBD2 (7 bases). The CDR3 loop spans 15 amino acids. The V gene's germline CDR1 is ENHRY and CDR2 SYGVKD.

The chain combines TRBV5-5 with TRBJ2-7, with 11 positions matching TRBD2. The CDR3 is 13 residues long. CDR1 is SGHKS, CDR2 YYEKEE, per germline (reference sequence). V shed 2 bases, J shed 8 bases, and the junction held 3 bases outside the gene matches. The DNA for the CDR3 is TGTGCCAGCAGCTTTACTAGCGGGAGTAAGCAGTACTTC. This codes for CASSFTSGSKQYF.